These T cell receptor beta chains were read from a single sample in a study of PD-1 blockade in classical Hodgkin lymphoma. Data came from immunoSEQ multiplex PCR; TCRdb stores just in-frame clones and leaves some out. Found here are 80,000 to 100,000 clones, 93% of them singletons; the top ten hold roughly 2%. The starting material was peripheral blood mononuclear cells (PBMCs), obtained before the fourth cycle of nivolumab. The receptors come from a human donor with classical Hodgkin lymphoma. Each CDR3 is given with its conserved first and last residue. Each record gives: V gene, J gene, D gene, clone size, CDR3 DNA, CDR3 protein. A D gene is named only where the DNA matches it firmly. Size is stated for part of the rows, as once, few or many counts, or as a class when the clone is expanded.

>TRBV6-5|TRBJ1-1|NA|NA
TGTGCCAGCAGAGTGGGGGGCTTTAACACTGAAGCTTTCTTT
CASRVGGFNTEAFF
>TRBV28|TRBJ1-2|NA|once
TGTGCCAGCAGTTCGGGGACACCAAGGTGGGGCTACACCTTC
CASSSGTPRWGYTF
>TRBV4-1|TRBJ2-7|TRBD1|NA
TGCGCCAGCAGCCAGGACGAAGACAGGGACTACGAGCAGTACTTC
CASSQDEDRDYEQYF
>TRBV30|TRBJ1-1|NA|NA
TGTGCCTTATTTGGCAATGAGAACACTGAAGCTTTCTTT
CALFGNENTEAFF
>TRBV28|TRBJ1-2|NA|NA
TGTGCCAGCAGTTTTTCCCAGGAGTACTATGGCTACACCTTC
CASSFSQEYYGYTF
>TRBV25-1|TRBJ1-2|TRBD1|NA
TGTGCCAGCAGTGAACATAGTGACAGGGAGGCTGGCTACACCTTC
CASSEHSDREAGYTF
>TRBV15|TRBJ1-2|TRBD1|NA
TGTGCCACCAGCCGCCCGGGACAGAGATTTTATGGCTACACCTTC
CATSRPGQRFYGYTF
>TRBV15|TRBJ2-3|TRBD2|NA
TGTGCCACCAGCAGAGTGGGGGTTAGACTAGCGGAAAGCACAGATACGCAGTATTTT
CATSRVGVRLAESTDTQYF
>TRBV28|TRBJ1-5|NA|NA
TGTGCCAGTTTCGAGGGAGGGGTCAAGCCCCAGCATTTT
CASFEGGVKPQHF
>TRBV19|TRBJ2-7|TRBD2|NA
TGTGCCAGTAGTCTGGTAGCGGGGCGCGACGAGCAGTACTTC
CASSLVAGRDEQYF
>TRBV5-1|TRBJ2-7|NA|NA
TGCGCCAGCAGCTTTAGACAGGACCCCACCTACGAGCAGTACTTC
CASSFRQDPTYEQYF
>TRBV11-2|TRBJ2-3|NA|once
TGTGCCAGCAGCTTAGAGGGGACCGCCGCCACAGATACGCAGTATTTT
CASSLEGTAATDTQYF
>TRBV18|TRBJ2-2|TRBD1|NA
TGTGCCAGCTCACCCCGACAGGGGAACACCGGGGAGCTGTTTTTT
CASSPRQGNTGELFF
>TRBV30|TRBJ2-5|NA|NA
TGTGCCTGGAGGAATGCGGGTCAGCAGACCCAGTACTTC
CAWRNAGQQTQYF
>TRBV28|TRBJ2-7|NA|once
TGTGCCAGCAGCCAAAGGGGCTACGAGCAGTACTTC
CASSQRGYEQYF
>TRBV7-2|TRBJ1-2|NA|NA
TGTGCCAGCAGCTTAGTCGCGAGGTCGGACTATGGCTACACCTTC
CASSLVARSDYGYTF
>TRBV25-1|TRBJ2-7|TRBD2|NA
TGTGCCAGCTCAGACCGGGACTACCCCTACGAGCAGTACTTC
CASSDRDYPYEQYF
>TRBV6-6|TRBJ1-1|NA|once
TGTGCCAGCAGTATTAGGGGGTCGGAAGCTTTCTTT
CASSIRGSEAFF
>TRBV19|TRBJ2-7|NA|NA
TGTGCCAGTGGTAGAGGGGACTACGAGCAGTACTTC
CASGRGDYEQYF
>TRBV27|TRBJ2-7|TRBD2|NA
TGTGCCAGCAGCTATACTCAAGGGGCTAGCGGGAGCTACGAGCAGTACTTC
CASSYTQGASGSYEQYF
>TRBV6-5|TRBJ2-5|NA|NA
TGTGCCAGCAGACCTGCACTACGGGAGACCCAGTACTTC
CASRPALRETQYF
>TRBV18|TRBJ1-2|TRBD1|NA
TGTGCCAGCTCCCAGGGACAGAAGTATGGCTACACCTTC
CASSQGQKYGYTF
>TRBV5-4|TRBJ1-3|NA|NA
TGTGCCAGCAGCTTGGGCATGGAACTCTCTGGAAACACCATATATTTT
CASSLGMELSGNTIYF
>TRBV28|TRBJ2-1|NA|NA
TGTGCCAGCAAAAAACTCAGGGGCCCGACAAGAAATGAGCAGTTCTTC
CASKKLRGPTRNEQFF
>TRBV30|TRBJ1-4|NA|NA
TGTGCCTGGAGTCCCCCCCCAGTAGGGCCCGATCGGGAAAAACTGTTTTTT
CAWSPPPVGPDREKLFF
>TRBV4-2|TRBJ2-7|TRBD2|NA
TGTGCCAGCAGGCCCGCCAGCGGGGCCTACGAGCAGTACTTC
CASRPASGAYEQYF
>TRBV28|TRBJ1-4|NA|NA
TGTGCCAGCAGGCAGGGCGGGGATGAAAAACTGTTTTTT
CASRQGGDEKLFF
>TRBV2|TRBJ2-7|NA|NA
TGTGCCAGCGGTTCCTTCTCCTACGAGCAGTACTTC
CASGSFSYEQYF
>TRBV30|TRBJ1-2|NA|NA
TGTGCCTGGAGTTCCAACCCGGGGAAGGGGAACTATGGCTACACCTTC
CAWSSNPGKGNYGYTF
>TRBV28|TRBJ1-1|NA|NA
TGTGCCAGCAGTTTGGCCGAGGGGGGCACTGAAGCTTTCTTT
CASSLAEGGTEAFF
>TRBV5-1|TRBJ2-1|TRBD2|NA
TGCGCCAGCAGCTCTGACCCGGGACTACGATACAATGAGCAGTTCTTC
CASSSDPGLRYNEQFF
>TRBV6-1|TRBJ2-1|TRBD2|NA
TGTGCCAGCAGTGAAGGGGGCCTCGGGAGGGCCTTATGGAATGAGCAGTTCTTC
CASSEGGLGRALWNEQFF
>TRBV5-6|TRBJ2-5|NA|NA
TGTGCCAGCAGCTCCCAGGGGTTCCAAGAGACCCAGTACTTC
CASSSQGFQETQYF
>TRBV27|TRBJ2-1|TRBD1|NA
TGTGCCAGCAGTTTGGACAGGGTGGTCAATGAGCAGTTCTTC
CASSLDRVVNEQFF
>TRBV5-1|TRBJ2-5|NA|NA
TGCGCCAGCAGCTTCGGCAGGGCGTTTCAAGAGACCCAGTACTTC
CASSFGRAFQETQYF
>TRBV5-4|TRBJ2-1|NA|NA
TGTGCCAGCAGCTTGGTCAGGGGGGCCCTCAATGAGCAGTTCTTC
CASSLVRGALNEQFF